Listed below are T cell receptor beta chains from one sample, sequenced in a study of blood T cell repertoires in COVID-19. Using immunoSEQ multiplex PCR, the repertoire was profiled, and TCRdb retains in-frame clones only, with some absent. The sample has a few hundred thousand clones, almost 90% seen once. The sequenced sample was peripheral blood. These receptors were collected from a man of 80 years or more with acute or convalescent COVID-19. CDR3s include the opening cysteine and the closing phenylalanine or tryptophan. A D gene is named only where the DNA matches it firmly. Clone sizes are given selectively: once, few, many, or a class where the clone is expanded.

TRBV6-2/TRBV6-3	TRBJ1-4	TRBD1	.	TGTGCCAGCAGTTACAGCGGACAGGGGGCGAAACTGTTTTTT	CASSYSGQGAKLFF
TRBV27	TRBJ1-4	TRBD1	.	TGTGCCAGCAGTCTCAGGGGGACTAATGAAAAACTGTTTTTT	CASSLRGTNEKLFF
TRBV29-1	TRBJ2-7	TRBD1	.	TGCAGCGTTGATGTTACCGGGACAGGGTCCTACGAGCAGTACTTC	CSVDVTGTGSYEQYF
TRBV15	TRBJ1-1	.	.	TGTGCCACCAGCAGAGAAGGGGCCCTGAACACTGAAGCTTTCTTT	CATSREGALNTEAFF
TRBV27	TRBJ2-1	.	.	TGTGCCAGCACCGTAAGAGGCTCCTACAATGAGCAGTTCTTC	CASTVRGSYNEQFF
TRBV5-4	TRBJ1-2	TRBD1	.	TGTGCCAGCAGCTCGACAGGGGTTTATGGCTACACCTTC	CASSSTGVYGYTF
TRBV19	TRBJ1-1	.	.	TGTGCCAGTAGCGGCAGGGACTATCACACGAACACTGAAGCTTTCTTT	CASSGRDYHTNTEAFF
TRBV19	TRBJ1-5	.	.	TGTGCCAGTAGTCCTGCGATCCAGCCCCAGCATTTT	CASSPAIQPQHF
TRBV7-2	TRBJ2-3	TRBD2	.	TGTGCCAGCAGCTTCGTTGGGACTAGCGGGCCCAGCACAGATACGCAGTATTTT	CASSFVGTSGPSTDTQYF
TRBV7-9	TRBJ2-7	.	.	TGTGCCAGCAACCGAGGTGGCTACGAGCAGTACTTC	CASNRGGYEQYF
TRBV28	TRBJ2-5	.	.	TGTGCCAGCAGTTTCAGGGTTGGGACCCAGTACTTC	CASSFRVGTQYF
TRBV6-5	TRBJ1-4	.	once	TGTGCCAGCAGTTACTCTGGACTCCAGAATGAAAAACTGTTTTTT	CASSYSGLQNEKLFF
TRBV9	TRBJ1-6	TRBD1	.	TGTGCCAGCAGCGACAGGGGCTCAGGAGACTCACCCCTCCACTTT	CASSDRGSGDSPLHF
TRBV5-1	TRBJ1-1	TRBD1	.	TGCGCCAGCGGGACAGAGAACACTGAAGCTTTCTTT	CASGTENTEAFF
TRBV7-2	TRBJ2-3	.	.	TGTGCCAGCACCCAGGGGCTTTCTAGCACAGATACGCAGTATTTT	CASTQGLSSTDTQYF
TRBV3-1/TRBV3-2	TRBJ2-1	TRBD2	.	TGTGCCAGCAGCCTTAGCGGGAGCCGGTACAATGAGCAGTTCTTC	CASSLSGSRYNEQFF
TRBV1	TRBJ1-5	.	once	.	CTSSQEEWGQGAESNQPQHF
TRBV2	TRBJ1-1	.	many	TGTGCCAGCAGTGGTGAGGGGGGGTTGAGCGCTGAAGCTTTCTTT	CASSGEGGLSAEAFF
TRBV19	TRBJ1-5	.	.	TGTGCCAGTACGTCCGCGTTAGGCAATCAGCCCCAGCATTTT	CASTSALGNQPQHF
TRBV5-1	TRBJ2-4	TRBD1	.	TGCGCCAGCAGCTTGGCGGACAACCCGGGACAGGGTATAGGAGCCAAAAACATTCAGTACTTC	CASSLADNPGQGIGAKNIQYF
TRBV28	TRBJ2-3	.	.	TGTGCCAGCAGTTTAGAGAGGGTGGCAGATACGCAGTATTTT	CASSLERVADTQYF
TRBV5-1	TRBJ2-1	TRBD2	.	TGCGCCAGCAGCACTCTAGCGGGGGGTAACTACAATGAGCAGTTCTTC	CASSTLAGGNYNEQFF
TRBV14	TRBJ1-1	TRBD1	.	TGTGCCAGCAGCCAAGTTGGCAGACAGGGTGAAGCTTTCTTT	CASSQVGRQGEAFF
TRBV5-5	TRBJ2-3	TRBD2	.	TGTGCCAGCAGCTTAGGGACGGGAGGGGGAACAGATACGCAGTATTTT	CASSLGTGGGTDTQYF
TRBV6-1	TRBJ1-6	.	.	TGTGCCAGCACCTCCCAGGCCCATTCACCCCTCCACTTT	CASTSQAHSPLHF
TRBV3-1/TRBV3-2	TRBJ2-1	TRBD1	.	TGTGCCAGCAGCCCGGATACAGGGGTCGAGCAGTTCTTC	CASSPDTGVEQFF
TRBV9	TRBJ1-6	.	.	TGTGCCAGCAGCACCTCGATGGGTAGGGTGTTTCAGGGCCTCCACTTT	CASSTSMGRVFQGLHF
TRBV7-2	TRBJ1-1	.	.	TGTGCCAGCAGCTTAGCCGGGAACTTTTACATGAACACTGAAGCTTTCTTT	CASSLAGNFYMNTEAFF
TRBV6-5	TRBJ2-1	.	.	TGTGCCAGCAGGGACTATTTACTAGAGAATGAGCAGTTCTTC	CASRDYLLENEQFF
TRBV6-5	TRBJ1-1	.	.	TGTGCCAGCAAAGCCAAGGGGGGGCATGGCACTGAAGCTTTCTTT	CASKAKGGHGTEAFF
TRBV5-1	TRBJ2-7	.	.	TGCGCCAGCAGCCCAGGGTTCCCCTACGAGCAGTACTTC	CASSPGFPYEQYF
TRBV27	TRBJ2-5	.	.	TGTGCCAGCAGTCCCAACCCTAGCGAACAAGAGACCCAGTACTTC	CASSPNPSEQETQYF
TRBV3-1/TRBV3-2	TRBJ1-5	.	.	TGTGCCAGCAGCCAAAATCAGGGGAGCAATCAGCCCCAGCATTTT	CASSQNQGSNQPQHF
TRBV19	TRBJ1-4	.	.	TGTGCCAGTAGTATACGACCTTTTCGGAGTGCTAATGAAAAACTGTTTTTT	CASSIRPFRSANEKLFF
TRBV12-3/TRBV12-4	TRBJ1-1	.	.	TGTGCCAGCAGTTTTCAGAGGGACACTGAAGCTTTCTTT	CASSFQRDTEAFF
TRBV10-3	TRBJ2-5	TRBD1	.	TGTGCCATCAGTGACGGGACAGGGGCCTTGGAGACCCAGTACTTC	CAISDGTGALETQYF
TRBV6-5	TRBJ1-1	.	.	TGTGCCAGCAGTTACTCGACGTGGGGAGGCACTGAAGCTTTCTTT	CASSYSTWGGTEAFF
TRBV7-3	TRBJ2-3	.	.	TGTGCCAGCAGCGAACAATCTAGCACAGATACGCAGTATTTT	CASSEQSSTDTQYF
TRBV29-1	TRBJ2-2	.	.	TGCAGCGTTGAAGTTACAGGGTTCGGGGAGCTGTTTTTT	CSVEVTGFGELFF
TRBV27	TRBJ1-1	.	.	TGTGCCAGCAGTAAGAGACCCACGGGTGAAGCTTTCTTT	CASSKRPTGEAFF
TRBV3-1/TRBV3-2	TRBJ2-7	TRBD2	.	TGTGCCAGCAGCGCGACGGCTAGCGGACCCTACGAGCAGTACTTC	CASSATASGPYEQYF
TRBV27	TRBJ2-7	TRBD1	.	TGTGCCAGCGGACCGGGACAGGCTTACGAGCAGTACTTC	CASGPGQAYEQYF
TRBV9	TRBJ1-6	.	.	TGTGCCAGCAGCGTAGATTTGGGGGGGCCGAATTCACCCCTCCACTTT	CASSVDLGGPNSPLHF
TRBV10-2	TRBJ1-2	.	.	TGCGCCAGCAGTGAGGACGGGGACTATGGCTACACCTTC	CASSEDGDYGYTF
TRBV6-5	TRBJ2-3	TRBD2	.	TGTGCCAGCCGGGACTACAAACGGAATACAGATACGCAGTATTTT	CASRDYKRNTDTQYF
TRBV3-1/TRBV3-2	TRBJ1-4	TRBD1	few	TGTGCCAGCAGCCAAGCCCGGGACAGTCTTAATGAAAAACTGTTTTTT	CASSQARDSLNEKLFF
TRBV19	TRBJ2-7	.	.	TGTGCCAGTAGTACCCAAAGGGGCTACGAGCAGTACTTC	CASSTQRGYEQYF